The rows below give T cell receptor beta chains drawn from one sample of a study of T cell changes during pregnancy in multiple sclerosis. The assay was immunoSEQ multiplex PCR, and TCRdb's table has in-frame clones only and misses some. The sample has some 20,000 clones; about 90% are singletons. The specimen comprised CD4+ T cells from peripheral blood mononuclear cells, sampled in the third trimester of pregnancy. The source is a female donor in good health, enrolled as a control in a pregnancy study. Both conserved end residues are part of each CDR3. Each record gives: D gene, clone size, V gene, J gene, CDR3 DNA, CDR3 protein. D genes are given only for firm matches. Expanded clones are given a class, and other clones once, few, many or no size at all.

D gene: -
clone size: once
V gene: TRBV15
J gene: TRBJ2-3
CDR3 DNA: TGTGCCACCGGGACTGTTCGGCATGATACGCAGTATTTT
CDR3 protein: CATGTVRHDTQYF

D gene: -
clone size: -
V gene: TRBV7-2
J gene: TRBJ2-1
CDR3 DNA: TGTGCCAGCACCCGAGTAAGGGGCGATGAGCAGTTCTTC
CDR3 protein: CASTRVRGDEQFF

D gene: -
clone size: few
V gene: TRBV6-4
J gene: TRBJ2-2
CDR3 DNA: TGTGCCAGCAGTTCGGACGGGGACACCGGGGAGCTGTTTTTT
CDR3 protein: CASSSDGDTGELFF

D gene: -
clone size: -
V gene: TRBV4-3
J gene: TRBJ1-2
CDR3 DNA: TGCGCCAGCAGCCGGGGGGGCTCCAGGGATGGCTACACCTTC
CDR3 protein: CASSRGGSRDGYTF

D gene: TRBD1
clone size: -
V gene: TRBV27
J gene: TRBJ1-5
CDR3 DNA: TGTGCCAGCAGTTGGTCAGGGGGTTCTGGCAATCAGCCCCAGCATTTT
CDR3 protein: CASSWSGGSGNQPQHF

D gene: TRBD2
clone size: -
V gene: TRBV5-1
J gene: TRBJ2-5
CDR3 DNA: TGCGCCAGCAGCTCGGGACTAGCGGGGGGTCGGAGGTCAGAGACCCAGTACTTC
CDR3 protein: CASSSGLAGGRRSETQYF

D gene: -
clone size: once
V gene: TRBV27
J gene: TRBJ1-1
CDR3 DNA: TGTGCCAGCAGTTTAGTGAGGGTGAGGCACACTGAAGCTTTCTTT
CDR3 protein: CASSLVRVRHTEAFF

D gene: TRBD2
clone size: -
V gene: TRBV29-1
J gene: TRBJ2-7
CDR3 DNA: TGCAGCGTCCTACTAGCGGGAGCCCTCTACGAGCAGTACTTC
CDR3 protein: CSVLLAGALYEQYF

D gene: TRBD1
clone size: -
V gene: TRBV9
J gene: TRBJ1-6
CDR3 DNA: TGTGCCAGCAGCGTAACTCCGGGACAGGGGGCCGATTCACCCCTCCACTTT
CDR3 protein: CASSVTPGQGADSPLHF

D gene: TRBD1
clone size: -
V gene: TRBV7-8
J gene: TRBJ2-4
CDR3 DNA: TGTGCCAGCAGTTTTTTTACAGGGGCGGGAAACATTCAGTACTTC
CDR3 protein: CASSFFTGAGNIQYF

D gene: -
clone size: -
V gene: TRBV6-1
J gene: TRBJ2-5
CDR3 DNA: TGTGCCAGCAGCCGTAGCGGCCAAGAGACCCAGTACTTC
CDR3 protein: CASSRSGQETQYF

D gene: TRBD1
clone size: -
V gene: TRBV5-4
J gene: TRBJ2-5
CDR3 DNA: TGTGCCAGCAGCTCACCGACAGGGGGCCAGGAGACCCAGTACTTC
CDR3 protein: CASSSPTGGQETQYF

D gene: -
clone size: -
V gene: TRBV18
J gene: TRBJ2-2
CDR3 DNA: TGTGCCAGCGCGCAAGAGGCCACCGGGGAGCTGTTTTTT
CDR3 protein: CASAQEATGELFF

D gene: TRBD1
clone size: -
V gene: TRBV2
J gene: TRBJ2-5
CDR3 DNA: TGTGCCAGCAGTTGGGGACAGGGAGGAATGGGGCAAGAGACCCAGTACTTC
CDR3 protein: CASSWGQGGMGQETQYF

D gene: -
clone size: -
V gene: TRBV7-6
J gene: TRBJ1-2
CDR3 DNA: TGTGCCAGCAGTCCAGACAGGACCTTTGGCTACACCTTC
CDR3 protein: CASSPDRTFGYTF

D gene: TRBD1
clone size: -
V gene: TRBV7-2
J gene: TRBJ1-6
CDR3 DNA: TGTGCCAGTGATCCGGGACAGCCTAATTCACCCCTCCACTTT
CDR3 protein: CASDPGQPNSPLHF

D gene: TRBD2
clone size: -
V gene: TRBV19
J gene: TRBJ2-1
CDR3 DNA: TGTGCCAGTAGTACCTCCGGACTAGCGGGAGATTATAATGAGCAGTTCTTC
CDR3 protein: CASSTSGLAGDYNEQFF

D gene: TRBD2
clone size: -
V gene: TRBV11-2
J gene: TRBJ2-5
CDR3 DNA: TGTGCCAGCAGCTCATACCCGGGACTAGCGTCCGAGACCCAGTACTTC
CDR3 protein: CASSSYPGLASETQYF

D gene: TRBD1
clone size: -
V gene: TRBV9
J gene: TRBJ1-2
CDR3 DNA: TGTGCCAGCAGCGTAGGGGGACAGGGGAACTATGGCTACACCTTC
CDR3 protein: CASSVGGQGNYGYTF

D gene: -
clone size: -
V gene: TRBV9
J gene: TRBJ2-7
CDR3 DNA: TGTGCCAGCAGCGTAGAGGTAGCCGGCGAGCAGTACTTC
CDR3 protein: CASSVEVAGEQYF

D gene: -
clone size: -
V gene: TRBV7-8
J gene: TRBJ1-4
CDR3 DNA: TGTGCCAGCAGCTTAGGGACCCCGGAGGGAAAACTGTTTTTT
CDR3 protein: CASSLGTPEGKLFF

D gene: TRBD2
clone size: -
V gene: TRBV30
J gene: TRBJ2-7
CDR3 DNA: TGTGCCTGGAGTGGGGCTAGCGGGACGGCCGAGCAGTACTTC
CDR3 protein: CAWSGASGTAEQYF

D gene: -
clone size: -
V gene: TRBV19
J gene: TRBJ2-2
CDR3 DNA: TGTGCCAGTCGGGGCACCGGGGAGCTGTTTTTT
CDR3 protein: CASRGTGELFF

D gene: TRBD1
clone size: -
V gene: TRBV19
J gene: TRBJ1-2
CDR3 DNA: TGTGCCAGTAGTATTGACAGGGGCAACTATGGCTACACCTTC
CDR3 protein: CASSIDRGNYGYTF

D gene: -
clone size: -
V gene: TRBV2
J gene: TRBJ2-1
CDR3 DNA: TGTGCCAGCAGCGACCCCGGGGTAGCCGAGCTTTCCTACAATGAGCAGTTCTTC
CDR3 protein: CASSDPGVAELSYNEQFF

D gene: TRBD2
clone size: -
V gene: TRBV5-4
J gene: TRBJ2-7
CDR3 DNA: TGTGCCAGCAGCTTGGGGGTGATTAGCGGGAGCTCCATCTACGAGCAGTACTTC
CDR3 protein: CASSLGVISGSSIYEQYF

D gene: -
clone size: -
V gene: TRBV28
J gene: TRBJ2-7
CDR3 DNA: TGTGCCAGCAACATGAGGCCCTACGAGCAGTACTTC
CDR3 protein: CASNMRPYEQYF

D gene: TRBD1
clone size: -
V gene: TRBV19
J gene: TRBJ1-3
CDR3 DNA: TGTGCCAGTACCCCGGACAGGCCCTCTGGAAACACCATATATTTT
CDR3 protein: CASTPDRPSGNTIYF

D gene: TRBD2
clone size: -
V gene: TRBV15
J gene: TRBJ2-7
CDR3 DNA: TGTGCCACCAGCAGAGCTGGGACTAGCGGGACTCGAACCTACGAGCAGTACTTC
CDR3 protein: CATSRAGTSGTRTYEQYF

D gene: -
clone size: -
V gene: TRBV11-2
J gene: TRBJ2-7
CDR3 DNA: TGTGCCAGCAGGATCAGGGGAGCGTACGAGCAGTACTTC
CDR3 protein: CASRIRGAYEQYF

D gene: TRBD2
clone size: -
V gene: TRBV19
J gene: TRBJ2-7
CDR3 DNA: TGTGCCAGTAGTGTTAGCGGGAACCCCTCCTACGAGCAGTACTTC
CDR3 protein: CASSVSGNPSYEQYF

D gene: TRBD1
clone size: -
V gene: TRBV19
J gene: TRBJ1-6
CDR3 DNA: TGTGCCAGTAGCATGGGACAGGGGGCTAATAATTCACCCCTCCACTTT
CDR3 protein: CASSMGQGANNSPLHF

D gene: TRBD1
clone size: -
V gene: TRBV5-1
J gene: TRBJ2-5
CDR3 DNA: TGCGCCAGCAGCTTGGCCGTGACAGGGAGAGGAGAGACCCAGTACTTC
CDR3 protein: CASSLAVTGRGETQYF

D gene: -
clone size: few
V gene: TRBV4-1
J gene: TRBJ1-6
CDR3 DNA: TGCGCCAGCAGCCAGGAACAGGGACCCAATTCACCCCTCCACTTT
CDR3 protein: CASSQEQGPNSPLHF

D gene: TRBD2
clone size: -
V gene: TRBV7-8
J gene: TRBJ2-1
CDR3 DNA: TGTGCCAGCAGCTTAGCGTCTAGCGGGGGTTACAATGAGCAGTTCTTC
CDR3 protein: CASSLASSGGYNEQFF